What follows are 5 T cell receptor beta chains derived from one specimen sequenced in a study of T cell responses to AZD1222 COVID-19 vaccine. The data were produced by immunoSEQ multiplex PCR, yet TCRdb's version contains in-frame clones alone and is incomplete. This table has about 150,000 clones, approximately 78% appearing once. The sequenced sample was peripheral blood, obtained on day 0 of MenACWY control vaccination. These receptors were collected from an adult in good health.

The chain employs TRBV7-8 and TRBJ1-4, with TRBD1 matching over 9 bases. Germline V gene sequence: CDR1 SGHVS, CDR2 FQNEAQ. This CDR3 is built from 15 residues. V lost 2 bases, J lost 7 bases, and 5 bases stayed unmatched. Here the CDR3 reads CASSLSTGGSEKLFF. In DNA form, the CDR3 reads TGTGCCAGCAGCTTATCGACAGGGGGGAGTGAAAAACTGTTTTTT.

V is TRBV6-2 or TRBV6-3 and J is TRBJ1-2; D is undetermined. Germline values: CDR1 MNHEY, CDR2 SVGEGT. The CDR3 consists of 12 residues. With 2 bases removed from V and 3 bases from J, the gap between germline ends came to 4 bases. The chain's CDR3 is CASSYPDYGYTF. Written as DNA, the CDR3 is TGTGCCAGCAGTTACCCCGACTATGGCTACACCTTC.

In DNA form, the CDR3 reads TGTGCCAGCAGCGAGACTAGCGGGGGACATACGCAGTATTTT. Amino acids: CASSETSGGHTQYF. This chain links TRBV13 with TRBJ2-3, with TRBD2 matching 12 bases. After removal of 5 bases from V and 7 bases from J, the junction contained 4 bases not matched to a gene. CDR1 PRHDT and CDR2 FYEKMQ come from the germline V gene (reference sequence). This CDR3 is built from 14 residues.

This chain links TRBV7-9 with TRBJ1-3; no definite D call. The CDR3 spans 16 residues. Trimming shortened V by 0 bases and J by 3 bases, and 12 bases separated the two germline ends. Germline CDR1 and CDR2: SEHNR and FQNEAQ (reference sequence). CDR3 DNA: TGTGCCAGCAGCTTAGCGCATGTGGGGAATGGAAACACCATATATTTT. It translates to CASSLAHVGNGNTIYF.

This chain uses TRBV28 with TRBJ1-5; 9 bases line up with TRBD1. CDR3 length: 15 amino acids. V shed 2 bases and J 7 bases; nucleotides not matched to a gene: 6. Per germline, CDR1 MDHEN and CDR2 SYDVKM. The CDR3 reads CASSLMGQGGQPQHF. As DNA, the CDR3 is TGTGCCAGCAGTTTAATGGGACAGGGTGGGCAGCCCCAGCATTTT.